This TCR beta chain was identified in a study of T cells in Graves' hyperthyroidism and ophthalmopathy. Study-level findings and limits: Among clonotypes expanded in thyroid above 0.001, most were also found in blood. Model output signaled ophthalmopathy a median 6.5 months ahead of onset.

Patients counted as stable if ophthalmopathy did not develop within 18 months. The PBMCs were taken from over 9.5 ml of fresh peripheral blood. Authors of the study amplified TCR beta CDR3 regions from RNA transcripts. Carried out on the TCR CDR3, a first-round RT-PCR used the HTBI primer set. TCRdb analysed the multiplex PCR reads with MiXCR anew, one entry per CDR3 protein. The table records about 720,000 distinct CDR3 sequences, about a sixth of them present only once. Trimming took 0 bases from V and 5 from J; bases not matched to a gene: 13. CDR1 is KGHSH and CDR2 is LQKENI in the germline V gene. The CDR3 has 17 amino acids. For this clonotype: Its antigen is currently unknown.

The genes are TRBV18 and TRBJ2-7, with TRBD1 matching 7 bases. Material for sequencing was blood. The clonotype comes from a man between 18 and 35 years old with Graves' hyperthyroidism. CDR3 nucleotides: TGTGCCAGCTCACCACCAAACGGACAGGCCTCCGGGGACGAGCAGTACTTC. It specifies CASSPPNGQASGDEQYF.